Listed below are T cell receptor beta chains from one sample, sequenced in a study of neoadjuvant anti-PD-1 for oral cavity cancer. The protocol was immunoSEQ multiplex PCR, while the TCRdb copy is restricted to in-frame clones and leaves out a portion. The sample lists about 15,000 clones; 60% to 70% were seen once. This material consisted of PBMCs, taken before nivolumab (anti-PD-1) treatment. Every receptor here comes from a person aged 35 to 85 with oral cavity squamous cell carcinoma. CDR3s include the opening cysteine and the closing phenylalanine or tryptophan. Fields, in order: D gene, V gene, clone size, J gene, CDR3 length, CDR3 protein, CDR3 DNA. The D gene is left open where the match is weak. The size entry is marked missing in some rows and otherwise reads once, few, many or a size class.

>NA|TRBV2|NA|TRBJ1-5|14
CASNRGASNQPQHF
TGTGCCAGCAACCGAGGAGCAAGCAATCAGCCCCAGCATTTT
>TRBD1|TRBV6-6|NA|TRBJ1-1|14
CASNDRVKGTEAFF
TGTGCCAGCAATGACAGGGTGAAAGGCACTGAAGCTTTCTTT
>NA|TRBV30|once|TRBJ2-2|14
CAWRRQVNTGELFF
TGTGCCTGGAGACGGCAGGTGAACACCGGGGAGCTGTTTTTT
>NA|TRBV5-1|NA|TRBJ2-2|14
CASSLAVYTGELFF
TGCGCCAGCAGCTTGGCCGTTTACACCGGGGAGCTGTTTTTT
>NA|TRBV11-2|NA|TRBJ2-1|12
CASSKPSNEQFF
TGTGCCAGCAGCAAACCGTCCAATGAGCAGTTCTTC
>TRBD2|TRBV7-8|NA|TRBJ2-5|16
CASSQSLAGGPETQYF
TGTGCCAGCAGCCAGTCACTAGCGGGGGGTCCGGAGACCCAGTACTTC
>TRBD1|TRBV6-1|NA|TRBJ1-1|11
CASSLDREAFF
TGTGCCAGCAGTCTGGACAGGGAAGCTTTCTTT
>NA|TRBV7-9|NA|TRBJ1-3|12
CASRPSGNTIYF
TGTGCCAGCAGGCCTTCTGGAAACACCATATATTTT
>NA|TRBV28|NA|TRBJ2-5|18
CASSYPILTYEGLETQYF
TGTGCCAGCAGTTACCCAATCCTGACATATGAGGGCCTGGAGACCCAGTACTTC
>TRBD1|TRBV19|NA|TRBJ1-5|16
CASSIDQGTGLQPQHF
TGTGCCAGTAGTATAGATCAGGGGACAGGGCTTCAGCCCCAGCATTTT
>NA|TRBV7-8|NA|TRBJ1-5|17
CASSLGAPGYSNQPQHF
TGTGCCAGCAGCTTGGGGGCCCCGGGGTATAGCAATCAGCCCCAGCATTTT
>NA|TRBV7-3|few|TRBJ1-6|15
CASSFSARGGSPLHF
TGTGCCAGCAGCTTTTCAGCTCGTGGGGGATCACCCCTCCACTTT
>NA|TRBV5-4|NA|TRBJ1-1|15
CASSLLNSMNTEAFF
TGTGCCAGCAGCTTGTTGAACAGCATGAACACTGAAGCTTTCTTT
>NA|TRBV10-2|NA|TRBJ1-5|13
CASSDRGYQPQHF
TGCGCCAGCAGTGACCGGGGTTACCAGCCCCAGCATTTT
>TRBD1|TRBV10-3|NA|TRBJ2-7|13
CATGQGPNYEQYF
TGTGCCACCGGACAGGGGCCCAACTACGAGCAGTACTTC
>TRBD2|TRBV27|few|TRBJ2-1|15
CASKSPASGLNEQFF
TGTGCCAGCAAGTCCCCCGCTAGCGGCCTCAATGAGCAGTTCTTC
>NA|TRBV12-2|few|TRBJ1-1|15
CASRLAKTGSTEAFF
TGTGCAAGTCGCTTAGCTAAGACAGGGAGTACTGAAGCTTTCTTT
>NA|TRBV28|NA|TRBJ1-1|13
CASSLGRGTEAFF
TGTGCCAGCAGTTTGGGGAGGGGGACCGAAGCTTTCTTT
>TRBD1|TRBV25-1|NA|TRBJ2-1|15
CASSVRDRGTNEQFF
TGTGCCAGCAGTGTCCGGGACAGGGGCACGAATGAGCAGTTCTTC
>NA|TRBV4-2|NA|TRBJ2-7|17
CASSQDRFSGGSYEQYF
TGTGCCAGCAGCCAAGATCGCTTTAGCGGTGGATCCTACGAGCAGTACTTC
>NA|TRBV30|few|TRBJ1-1|16
CAWTTNSARGNTEAFF
TGTGCCTGGACGACAAACTCGGCCAGAGGGAACACTGAAGCTTTCTTT
>NA|TRBV7-9|few|TRBJ1-4|14
CASSSTGSGEKLFF
TGTGCCAGCAGCTCCACAGGGAGTGGTGAAAAACTGTTTTTT
>NA|TRBV10-3|NA|TRBJ1-1|12
CAMRGGNTEAFF
TGTGCCATGAGAGGGGGGAACACTGAAGCTTTCTTT
>NA|TRBV11-2|few|TRBJ2-1|14
CASSLGGERREQFF
TGTGCCAGCAGCTTAGGAGGGGAAAGGCGGGAGCAGTTCTTC
>NA|TRBV10-1|once|TRBJ2-1|14
CASSEGGNGNEQFF
TGCGCCAGCAGTGAGGGAGGGAACGGCAATGAGCAGTTCTTC
>TRBD2|TRBV13|NA|TRBJ2-2|16
CASSLRGLERTGELFF
TGTGCCAGCAGCTTAAGGGGACTAGAAAGGACCGGGGAGCTGTTTTTT
>TRBD2|TRBV5-1|NA|TRBJ2-5|16
CASSLALAGGPETQYF
TGCGCCAGCAGCTTGGCCCTAGCGGGGGGGCCGGAGACCCAGTACTTC
>TRBD2|TRBV6-1|NA|TRBJ2-4|14
CASTLGGEGYIQYF
TGTGCCAGCACTCTTGGCGGGGAGGGCTACATTCAGTACTTC
>NA|TRBV7-3|NA|TRBJ2-3|13
CASSLRAKDTQYF
TGTGCCAGCAGCTTAAGGGCTAAAGATACGCAGTATTTT
>TRBD1|TRBV6-5|few|TRBJ2-2|13
CAASRGHTGELFF
TGTGCCGCATCGAGGGGGCACACCGGGGAGCTGTTTTTT
>NA|TRBV15|NA|TRBJ2-1|13
CATQRGTSGEQFF
TGTGCCACCCAAAGAGGTACCAGCGGTGAGCAGTTCTTC
>TRBD2|TRBV9|NA|TRBJ2-1|21
CASSRSHRQGTGLAGHNEQFF
TGTGCCAGCAGTCGTTCCCATCGACAGGGGACAGGACTAGCGGGACACAATGAGCAGTTCTTC
>TRBD1|TRBV15|NA|TRBJ1-1|15
CATSSAPDRPTEAFF
TGTGCCACCAGCAGCGCTCCGGACAGGCCCACTGAAGCTTTCTTT